The entry below describes one TCR beta chain. No cognate antigen has been identified for it. No much larger clonotype is one base removed from it; base qualities were not supplied. This record belongs to a study of TIL therapy for anti-PD-1-resistant metastatic lung cancer (dated by TCRdb to 2020 to 2022). Some background on the complete study: Tumors were collected before any PD-1/PD-L1 blockade, after which patients were given nivolumab, and patients who progressed were given lymphodepletion, an infusion of expanded TIL and IL-2. A median age of approximately 55 years (range about 38-85) and a median tumor PD-L1 proportion score of 5.5% to 7% were recorded among enrolled patients. The cohort was composed predominantly of lung adenocarcinoma, with a few EGFR-mutant and two ALK-rearranged tumors included, and half of patients were identified as current or former smokers. Across the cohort, whole-exome sequencing showed a median non-synonymous tumor mutation burden of about 1.5 mutations per megabase. Tumor and peripheral blood T cell receptor beta sequencing was used to track clonotypes across tumor, expanded TIL product and serial blood samples.

The time point label on this specimen signifies: pre-treatment sample, taken before nivolumab and TIL therapy. Between October 2017 and January 2020, a dual-center phase I trial enrolled adults who had stage 4 NSCLC. The samples were obtained from a phase I trial that was single-arm and open-label and tested tumor-infiltrating lymphocyte therapy combined with nivolumab in advanced non-small cell lung cancer. Blood mononuclear cells from EDTA tubes were separated on a Ficoll gradient and snap-frozen as pellets, and DNA was extracted from the cells using a Qiagen mini-prep kit. Using bias-controlled multiplex PCR with the immunoSEQ v3 hsTCRB kit, the TCR beta CDR3 regions were amplified from genomic DNA. An Illumina NextSeq 500 was used to sequence the TCR libraries, reaching approximately 2 million read pairs at survey level or about 4.5-6.5 million at deep level. In the source study's methods: Clonality was reported by immunoSEQ Analyzer software, which also assigned V, D and J genes and filtered out non-productive sequences. To compare repertoires between infused TIL and blood, productive Simpson clonality was used along with the Morisita overlap index of productive TRB rearrangements. The absolute count of a clonotype in blood was estimated by multiplying the lymphocyte count by the CD3+ fraction and by the productive frequency of the clone. The immuneACCESS repertoire file appears here via TCRdb, limited to in-frame rearrangements. These files lack a portion of the clones; in checked studies, under half of the deficit traces to unresolved V genes, and the cause of the others is not known. V, J and clone size reflect that table, while D and trimming were determined from the DNA. Here the sample has tens of thousands of clones; 65% to 90% occur a single time. The ten largest clonotypes hold approximately 5% of the sample.

Here is what the overall study found, with its caveats: The study protocol defined all tumor marker inferences as exploratory. The cohort was highly selected, with more treatment-naive, never-smoker and oncogene-addicted patients than typical, limiting generalizability. The baseline peripheral repertoire was partially replaced by infused TIL clonotypes, which then decayed over months, and persistence showed no apparent association with response.

The CDR3 measures 13 amino acids from cysteine to phenylalanine. Of all the DNA, just the CDR3 is kept, 39 bases in frame from base 1. V is cut by 1 base and J by 4 bases, and the space between the germline ends is 6 bases. The germline V gene sets CDR1 to SGHNT and CDR2 to YENEEA. The chain is encoded by TRBV11-3 joined to TRBJ2-3; the D gene remains uncertain. This TCR was recovered from a person between 30 and 79 years old with non-small cell lung cancer. The sample in question was blood, obtained at baseline. The DNA sequence follows: TGTGCCAGCAGCTTAGGTATTTCAGATACGCAGTATTTT. It is translated as CASSLGISDTQYF.